This T cell receptor beta chain was sequenced during a study of monozygotic twins with inflammatory bowel disease. Study-wide results and limits: Individual T cell subtypes were not distinguishable.

Worth noting for this clonotype: Its antigen remains unidentified.

Via template switching, UMIs carrying a 6-nucleotide sample barcode were introduced. Both TCRalpha and TCRbeta cDNA were subjected to two nested PCRs lasting approximately 16 and 10 cycles. From its re-call of the 5' RACE reads, TCRdb lists each CDR3 protein once, without DNA. The sample totals roughly 200,000 distinct CDR3 sequences. This TCR was recovered from a human donor with ulcerative colitis or Crohn's disease, or a healthy co-twin of an affected twin (not recorded which). Sequencing was carried out using blood.

The CDR3 sequence: CASSQGLRDIQYF. V is TRBV4-2 and J is TRBJ2-4; no DNA is available, so the TRBD1 call from TCRdb remains unchecked. Germline lookup yields CDR1 LGHNA and CDR2 YNFKEQ. The CDR3 has 13 residues.